This T cell receptor (beta chain) is from a study of identical twins. TCRdb reprocessed the 5' RACE reads via MiXCR and lists one record per CDR3 protein. Altogether 150,000 or so distinct CDR3 sequences are present, around 3.5% being singletons, with the ten largest covering around 8%. This clonotype was found many times. From germline, CDR1 is KGHDR and CDR2 SFDVKD. V lost 9 bases and J 0 bases, leaving 11 bases between the germline ends. The CDR3 has 14 amino acids. The rearrangement links TRBV24-1 to TRBJ2-1; D is ambiguous. The source is a man younger than 35 in good health. The sample was memory T cells sorted from blood. The CDR3: CATGATDSYNEQFF. The CDR3 DNA is TGTGCCACCGGAGCAACGGACTCCTACAATGAGCAGTTCTTC.